The 22 T cell receptor beta chains presented below share a single source sample, sequenced in a study of beta chain features in type 1 diabetes. Reverse transcribing all isolated RNA meant expressed TCRB transcripts were sequenced. The assay was immunoSEQ multiplex PCR, and TCRdb's table has in-frame clones only and misses some. Of almost 350,000 clones listed, less than 9.5% are singletons. The sample consisted of central memory CD4+ T cells from blood. These receptor sequences come from a woman between 18 and 30 years old in good health.

This clone has a count of ten or more. This chain joins TRBV15 and TRBJ2-2; D call uncertain. The CDR3 is 14 residues long. Germline values: CDR1 LNHNV, CDR2 YYDKDF (reference sequence). V shed 7 bases and J shed 7 bases, with 16 bases lying between them. This CDR3 reads CATKADAGNGELFF. The CDR3 DNA is TGTGCCACCAAGGCGGACGCCGGCAACGGGGAGCTGTTTTTT.

This clone has a count of ten or more. This chain uses TRBV5-1 with TRBJ2-7, with a possible D match to TRBD1 (6 bases). The V gene's germline CDR1 is SGHRS and CDR2 YFSETQ. The CDR3 totals 14 residues. The V end lost 5 bases, the J end lost 5 bases, and 17 bases lay between the germline ends. The DNA of the CDR3 is TGCGCCAGCAGGCGACAGTCACCAGGGGACGAGCAGTACTTC. This translates into CASRRQSPGDEQYF.

This clone was detected a few times. In nucleotides, the CDR3 is TGTGCCACCAGCCCGAGACTAGCGGGAGGGTCAACGCAGTATTTT. Protein sequence: CATSPRLAGGSTQYF. This sequence joins TRBV15 and TRBJ2-3; 14 bases map to TRBD2. This CDR3 contains 15 residues. Germline V gene sequence: CDR1 LNHNV, CDR2 YYDKDF (reference sequence). Germline trimming cut 5 bases from V and 9 bases from J; bases unmatched to any gene: 7.

The gene calls are TRBV7-2 and TRBJ2-3, with a weak D call TRBD1 (6 bases). Per germline, CDR1 SGHTA and CDR2 FQGNSA. V was cut by 5 bases and J by 4 bases, with 13 bases left in between. CDR3 size: 14 residues. CDR3 sequence: CASSPQGSADTQYF. The CDR3 DNA follows: TGTGCCAGCAGCCCACAGGGATCGGCAGATACGCAGTATTTT.

The chain carries TRBV5-6 and TRBJ1-5; the match to TRBD1 covers 7 bases. This CDR3 is built from 16 residues. The germline gives CDR1 SGHDT, CDR2 YYEEEE. Germline trimming cut 5 bases from V and 2 bases from J; bases unmatched to any gene: 10. As DNA, the CDR3 is TGTGCCAGCAGATCCGGAGACAGGGTTGGCAATCAGCCCCAGCATTTT. It specifies CASRSGDRVGNQPQHF.

This clone came up a few times. This chain links TRBV13 with TRBJ1-1; no firm D call. The ends were cut back, 3 bases at V and 1 base at J, with 3 bases in the middle. The CDR3 is 12 residues long. Germline V gives CDR1 PRHDT, CDR2 FYEKMQ (reference sequence). The CDR3 loop is CASSLRNTEAFF. CDR3 DNA: TGTGCCAGCAGCTTGAGGAACACTGAAGCTTTCTTT.

This clone appeared a few times. One end of the junction varies from germline; a read error may be responsible. The V and J genes are TRBV7-7 and TRBJ2-4, with 11 nucleotides matching TRBD2. Germline CDR1 and CDR2: SSHAT and FNYEAQ (reference sequence). CDR3 length: 19 amino acids. As DNA, the CDR3 is TGTGCTAGCAGCGTGCAGGGACTAGCGGAACCGCTAGCCAAAAACATTCAGTACTTC. The encoded protein is CASSVQGLAEPLAKNIQYF.

This clone was seen many times. The chain carries TRBV6-6 and TRBJ1-2, with D possibly TRBD1 on 6 matching bases. V was trimmed by 8 bases and J by 4 bases, leaving 17 bases between them. The CDR3 consists of 14 residues. Germline CDR1 MNHNY, CDR2 SVGAGI (reference sequence). The CDR3 sequence is CASLDGQRSYGYTF. CDR3 DNA sequence: TGTGCCAGCCTTGATGGACAGAGAAGCTATGGCTACACCTTC.

This clone was found many times. The chain uses TRBV7-2 and TRBJ2-3; no clear D gene. The CDR3 consists of 15 residues. Germline values: CDR1 SGHTA, CDR2 FQGNSA. V lost 1 base to trimming and J lost 4 bases, with 12 bases between them. CDR3 protein: CASSLGPSPSDTQYF. CDR3 DNA sequence: TGTGCCAGCAGCTTAGGCCCCTCTCCTTCAGATACGCAGTATTTT.

The chain carries TRBV7-2 and TRBJ1-1; D is uncertain. Germline loops: CDR1 SGHTA, CDR2 FQGNSA. The V and J ends lost 4 bases and 11 bases respectively, with 14 bases between them. There are 12 residues in the CDR3. The DNA of the CDR3 is TGTGCCAGCAGCTCAGTGAGTCGTGACGCTTTCTTT. Protein: CASSSVSRDAFF.

The V gene is TRBV28, the J gene TRBJ2-7, with 7 bases identical to TRBD2. This CDR3 has 13 amino acids. V trimming: 6 bases; J trimming: 4 bases; junction bases outside the gene matches: 6. Germline V gene lookup returns CDR1 MDHEN and CDR2 SYDVKM. CDR3 protein: CASRRSGGYEQYF. The CDR3 region has the DNA TGTGCCAGCAGAAGGTCCGGGGGGTACGAGCAGTACTTC.

This clone was seen a few times. The junction shows a germline mismatch at one end, possibly a read error. The V gene is TRBV6-1, the J gene TRBJ2-2; D call uncertain. Germline V gene sequence: CDR1 MNHNS, CDR2 SASEGT. The CDR3 length is 14 residues. For the CDR3, the DNA is TGTGCCATCAGTCCCCTTTCGCTGGGCGGGGAGCTGTTTTTT. Residues: CAISPLSLGGELFF.

The table lists this clone with a few counts. The CDR3: CASSLEGLAGGGTGELFF. The CDR3 bases are TGTGCCAGTAGCCTCGAGGGACTAGCGGGAGGAGGCACCGGGGAGCTGTTTTTT. The gene calls are TRBV19 and TRBJ2-2; 15 bases fit TRBD2. Germline CDR1 reads LNHDA; CDR2 reads SQIVND (reference sequence). The CDR3 has 18 residues. V shed 6 bases and J 4 bases; nucleotides not matched to a gene: 9.

This clone occurred once. The chain links TRBV7-9 to TRBJ2-1; D is unresolved. The CDR3 loop spans 13 amino acids. Germline V gene lookup returns CDR1 SEHNR and CDR2 FQNEAQ (reference sequence). The V end lost 4 bases, the J end lost 7 bases, and 11 bases lay between the germline ends. CDR3 region: CASSSHTMNEQFF. The DNA of the CDR3 is TGTGCCAGCAGCTCGCATACTATGAATGAGCAGTTCTTC.

The rearrangement joins TRBV2 to TRBJ2-3, with D uncertain. The CDR3 is made up of 14 amino acids. Germline V CDR1 and CDR2: SNHLY, FYNNEI. With 2 bases removed from V and 1 base from J, the gap between germline ends came to 7 bases. In DNA, the CDR3 is TGTGCCAGCAGTGAAACGTGGGGCACAGATACGCAGTATTTT. As protein: CASSETWGTDTQYF.

This clone was counted many times. V and J are TRBV4-3 and TRBJ1-1; 9 bases are a match to TRBD1. The CDR3 covers 14 residues. CDR1 and CDR2 (germline): LGHNA, YSLEER. Unmatched junction bases numbered 5, after V lost 4 bases and J lost 5 bases. DNA of the CDR3: TGCGCCAGCAGCCTCGGGACAGGGCGGACTGAAGCTTTCTTT. Translation gives CASSLGTGRTEAFF.

This clone was seen a handful of times. CDR3 region: CASSIRQGRETQYF. DNA for the CDR3: TGTGCCAGCAGCATTCGACAGGGAAGAGAGACCCAGTACTTC. The V and J genes are TRBV5-4 and TRBJ2-5, with 7 bases matching TRBD1. Germline values: CDR1 SGHNT, CDR2 YYREEE (reference sequence). V shed 4 bases, J shed 4 bases, and the junction held 7 bases outside the gene matches. CDR3 size: 14 residues.

This clone was counted a few times. The chain joins TRBV11-2 to TRBJ2-3; no clear D gene. The CDR3 is 17 residues long. Germline V lookup: CDR1 SGHAT, CDR2 FQNNGV. V was clipped by 2 bases and J by 6 bases, with 21 bases between them. The CDR3 reads CASSLRMGSLSIDTQYF. CDR3 nucleotide sequence: TGTGCCAGCAGCTTAAGAATGGGAAGCCTAAGCATTGATACGCAGTATTTT.

In the case of this clone: The sample holds other DNA sequences that translate to the same CDR3. The chain carries TRBV20-1 and TRBJ2-7; unclear D gene. Trimming stripped 1 base from V and 3 bases from J, with 4 bases between. This CDR3 has 11 amino acids. Germline-derived CDR1 and CDR2 are DFQATT and SNEGSKA (reference sequence). The CDR3 DNA reads as TGCAGTGCTAGAGTTAACTACGAGCAGTACTTC. Residues: CSARVNYEQYF.

This clone was observed a few times. The chain links TRBV5-1 to TRBJ2-7; D is unclear. The CDR3 runs 15 residues. Germline V gene sequence: CDR1 SGHRS, CDR2 YFSETQ. V was trimmed by 3 bases and J by 3 bases, leaving 16 bases between them. The CDR3 loop reads CASSSRANVFYEQYF. The CDR3 nucleotides are TGCGCCAGCAGCTCCCGTGCGAACGTCTTCTACGAGCAGTACTTC.

The genes are TRBV6-6 and TRBJ2-3, with 8 bases that match TRBD1. V shed 5 bases and J 1 base; nucleotides not matched to a gene: 2. Germline-derived CDR1 and CDR2 are MNHNY and SVGAGI (reference sequence). The CDR3 consists of 14 residues. The CDR3 region has the DNA TGTGCCAGCAGTGCGACAGGGGGCACAGATACGCAGTATTTT. As protein: CASSATGGTDTQYF.

This clone has just a few counts. The J gene is TRBJ1-2, the V gene TRBV10-3; maybe TRBD1 (6 bases). The germline V and J ends were trimmed by 5 bases and 3 bases, with 13 bases remaining between them. CDR3 length: 14 amino acids. Looked up from germline, CDR1 is ENHRY and CDR2 is SYGVKD. CDR3 sequence: CAISYDQGYYGYTF. DNA for the CDR3: TGTGCCATCAGTTATGACCAGGGGTACTATGGCTACACCTTC.